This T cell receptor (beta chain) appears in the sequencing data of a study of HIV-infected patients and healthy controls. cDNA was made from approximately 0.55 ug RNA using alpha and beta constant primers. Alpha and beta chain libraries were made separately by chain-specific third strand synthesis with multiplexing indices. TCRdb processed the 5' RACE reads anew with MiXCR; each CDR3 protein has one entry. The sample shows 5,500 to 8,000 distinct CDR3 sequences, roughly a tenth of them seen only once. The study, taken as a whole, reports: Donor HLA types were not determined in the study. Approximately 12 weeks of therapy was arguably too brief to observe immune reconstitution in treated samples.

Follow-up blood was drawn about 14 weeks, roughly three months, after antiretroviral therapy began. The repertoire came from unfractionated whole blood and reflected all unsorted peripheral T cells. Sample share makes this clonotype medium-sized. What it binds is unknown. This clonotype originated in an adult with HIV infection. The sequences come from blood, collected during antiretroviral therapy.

Here the CDR3 DNA reads TGTGCCAGCAGTTACCTAGGGGTGGAGGTCCCCCAAGGAGGGAATGAGCAGTTCTTC. Its translation is CASSYLGVEVPQGGNEQFF. The chain employs TRBV27 and TRBJ2-1; the D gene is possibly TRBD2 (6 bases). Germline V gives CDR1 MNHEY, CDR2 SMNVEV (reference sequence). V dropped 4 bases and J dropped 7 bases, with 29 bases sitting between them. The length of the CDR3 is 19 residues.